This T cell receptor (beta chain) is from a study of T-cell reconstitution after alpha-beta-depleted transplantation in children. Construction of the TCRbeta library involved unique molecular identifiers. TCRdb reanalysed the PCR reads using MiXCR and keeps one entry per CDR3 protein. The sample holds about 610,000 distinct CDR3 sequences, 10% seen once. Per the germline V gene, CDR1 is LNHNV and CDR2 is YYDKDF (reference sequence). The CDR3 consists of 13 residues. Deletions cut 3 bases from V and 0 bases from J, with 3 bases between. Sequenced material: PBMCs from the stem cell graft donor, taken from the stem cell graft. The TCR was taken from a human donor who donated a stem cell graft to a child with acute myeloid leukemia. J is TRBJ1-3 and V is TRBV15, with D unresolved. The CDR3 sequence: CATSSRSGNTIYF. DNA for the CDR3: TGTGCCACCAGCAGTCGCTCTGGAAACACCATATATTTT.